This section outlines one T cell receptor (beta chain) sequence together with its context. The antigen remains undetermined. These data originate in a study of long-term antiretroviral therapy in people with HIV. Study as a whole: The study's earliest collections predate the 2015 immediate-ART recommendation by about a decade. Study-level findings and limits: The clones with expansion before ART were dominant in the repertoire at all time points.

An immunoSEQ assay, version v3.0, was performed at survey level. TCRdb's table, derived via immunoSEQ multiplex PCR, lists solely in-frame clones and lacks some. This sample has about 12,000 clones; nearly 85% occur once, and the top ten carry roughly 16%. The germline CDR1 and CDR2 sequences are SGHNT and YYREEE (reference sequence). The ends were cut back, 4 bases at V and 4 bases at J, with 8 bases in the middle. The CDR3 is 13 residues long. Participants with HIV, all of them, were treated in the United States. V and J are TRBV5-4 and TRBJ1-4; no clear D gene. The sample in question was unsorted PBMCs, obtained 3.4 years after starting antiretroviral therapy. This TCR was sampled from a man in his forties or fifties with HIV. For the CDR3, the DNA is TGTGCCAGCAGCCTGAGTGATAATGAAAAACTGTTTTTT. Translating it yields CASSLSDNEKLFF.